The 32 T cell receptor beta chains below were found in one sample sequenced in a study of blood T cells in healthy people across ages. A second about 6 to 11 cycle PCR used barcoded and J-beta primers. TCRdb reprocessed the 5' RACE reads via MiXCR and lists one record per CDR3 protein. This sample has roughly 560,000 distinct CDR3 sequences, with around 24% found just once. This sample also belongs to another study, concerning T cells of mothers and their children.

Sequenced: blood. The receptors were gathered from a boy aged 5-17 years in good health.

This clonotype was seen a handful of times. The gene calls are TRBV28 and TRBJ1-4; 7 nucleotides match TRBD1. Germline lookup yields CDR1 MDHEN and CDR2 SYDVKM. The CDR3 extends over 15 amino acids. The trim removed 7 bases at V and 6 bases at J, leaving 11 bases unmatched. For the CDR3, the DNA is TGTGCCAGCAAGGGGGCCGGGCAGGGGGATGAAAAACTGTTTTTT. This encodes CASKGAGQGDEKLFF.

This sequence joins TRBV15 and TRBJ1-2; a weak D match, TRBD1 (5 bases). Trimming shortened V by 1 base and J by 2 bases, and 17 bases separated the two germline ends. The CDR3 has 17 residues. Germline values: CDR1 LNHNV, CDR2 YYDKDF (reference sequence). The CDR3 reads CATSRGRGDPPNYGYTF. The CDR3 DNA reads TGTGCCACCAGCAGAGGCCGGGGGGACCCACCGAACTATGGCTACACCTTC. Full variable domain (outside the CDR3, taken from reference TRBV15 and TRBJ1-2): DAMVIQNPRYQVTQFGKPVTLSCSQTLNHNVMYWYQQKSSQAPKLLFHYYDKDFNNEADTPDNFQSRRPNTSFCFLDIRSPGLGDTAMYLCATSRGRGDPPNYGYTFGSGTRLTVV.

This clonotype came up a few times. The chain links TRBV29-1 to TRBJ2-1, with 7 positions matching TRBD1. This CDR3 has 14 residues. Trimming removed 0 bases from V and 4 bases from J; junction bases left unmatched: 3. Germline V CDR1 and CDR2: SQVTM, ANQGSEA. The CDR3: CSVEDDRVYNEQFF. Here the CDR3 DNA reads TGCAGCGTTGAAGATGACAGGGTATACAATGAGCAGTTCTTC.

The chain is built from TRBV6-2 or TRBV6-3 and TRBJ2-1, with D perhaps matching TRBD2 (5 bases). The CDR3 loop spans 14 amino acids. The V gene's germline CDR1 is MNHEY and CDR2 SVGEGT. V was clipped by 2 bases and J by 6 bases, with 11 bases between them. CDR3 sequence reads: CASSYALVTNEQFF. The DNA for the CDR3 is TGTGCCAGCAGTTACGCACTAGTAACCAATGAGCAGTTCTTC.

The genes are TRBV7-9 and TRBJ2-7; 7 bases align to TRBD2. The CDR3 is 15 residues long. Trimming took 3 bases from V and 3 from J; bases not matched to a gene: 8. Germline CDR1 is SEHNR and CDR2 is FQNEAQ (reference sequence). This chain's CDR3 is CASSFAQRGGYEQYF. CDR3 in DNA: TGTGCCAGCAGCTTTGCCCAGCGGGGAGGCTACGAGCAGTACTTC.

Only a few counts were recorded for this clonotype. The chain uses TRBV27 and TRBJ2-2; D might be TRBD2 (5 bases). Germline V gene data show CDR1 as MNHEY and CDR2 as SMNVEV (reference sequence). CDR3 length equals 14 residues. Trimming removed 8 bases from V and 3 bases from J, with 13 bases in between. The CDR3 DNA follows: TGTGCCAGCGGCTTTTGGGGAGACACCGGGGAGCTGTTTTTT. Translated, it gives CASGFWGDTGELFF.

The chain uses TRBV11-2 and TRBJ1-2; no firm D call. V lost 0 bases, J lost 4 bases, and 6 bases lay in between. The CDR3 loop spans 13 amino acids. Per the germline V gene, CDR1 is SGHAT and CDR2 is FQNNGV. CDR3 bases: TGTGCCAGCAGCTTAGACAGTGTCTATGGCTACACCTTC. The encoded protein is CASSLDSVYGYTF.

This clonotype was detected a few times. The chain carries TRBV27 and TRBJ2-1, with D perhaps matching TRBD2 (7 bases). V lost 7 bases, J lost 4 bases, and 20 bases lay in between. The germline gives CDR1 MNHEY, CDR2 SMNVEV (reference sequence). The CDR3 extends over 16 amino acids. CDR3 sequence reads: CASKTRGGFLYNEQFF. The CDR3 DNA follows: TGTGCCAGCAAGACTAGGGGGGGCTTCTTATACAATGAGCAGTTCTTC.

This clonotype was counted a few times. V and J are TRBV11-2 and TRBJ2-4; 7 bases align to TRBD2. The ends lost 1 base at V and 6 bases at J; junction bases unmatched: 0. This CDR3 has 13 amino acids. CDR1 is SGHAT, CDR2 FQNNGV, per germline. CDR3 nucleotide sequence: TGTGCCAGCAGCTTAGCGGGGGGAAACATTCAGTACTTC. Amino acids: CASSLAGGNIQYF.

This clonotype was detected a few times. The chain carries TRBV28 and TRBJ2-7; a weak D match, TRBD1 (6 bases). The V end was cut by 3 bases, the J end by 1 base, with 13 bases between. Germline assignment: CDR1 MDHEN and CDR2 SYDVKM. CDR3 size: 15 residues. The CDR3: CASSFARGQSYEQYF. CDR3 nucleotides: TGTGCCAGCAGTTTCGCCCGAGGACAGTCCTACGAGCAGTACTTC.

This clonotype was seen a handful of times. This sequence joins TRBV28 and TRBJ1-5, with TRBD1 identical over 7 bases. In germline, CDR1 is MDHEN, CDR2 SYDVKM. J was trimmed by 5 bases and V by 3 bases; bases with no gene match: 7. The CDR3 has 15 amino acids. CDR3 nucleotide sequence: TGTGCCAGCAGTTTTCGCGAGGGGGCCTATCAGCCCCAGCATTTT. Translating gives CASSFREGAYQPQHF.

This clonotype was detected ten times or more. The rearrangement joins TRBV4-3 to TRBJ2-7, with TRBD2 matching over 9 bases. The DNA end is a closer match to TRBJ2-1, so the J assignment may be wrong. Germline V gene sequence: CDR1 LGHNA, CDR2 YSLEER. CDR3 size: 15 residues. CDR3 nucleotide sequence: TGCGCCAGCAGCCAAGATAGGCTAGCGGGGAATGAGCAGTTCTTC. Protein sequence: CASSQDRLAGNEQFF.

V is TRBV27 and J is TRBJ1-2; 7 bases line up with TRBD1. CDR3 length: 15 amino acids. Germline CDR1 and CDR2: MNHEY and SMNVEV (reference sequence). Germline trimming cut 5 bases from V and 4 bases from J; bases unmatched to any gene: 10. The CDR3 sequence is CASSPRTGLVYGYTF. Written as DNA, the CDR3 is TGTGCCAGCAGTCCCCGGACAGGTTTGGTCTATGGCTACACCTTC.

This chain joins TRBV20-1 and TRBJ1-2; the D gene is possibly TRBD1 (5 bases). This CDR3 comprises 13 residues. V shed 0 bases and J shed 8 bases, with 13 bases lying between them. Germline loops: CDR1 DFQATT, CDR2 SNEGSKA (reference sequence). The CDR3 DNA follows: TGCAGTGCTAGAGATGTGGGGGGGAACGGCTACACCTTC. It translates to CSARDVGGNGYTF.

This clonotype was recorded at least ten times. The chain couples TRBV27 to TRBJ2-2; no clear D gene. The CDR3 totals 14 residues. Looked up from germline, CDR1 is MNHEY and CDR2 is SMNVEV (reference sequence). Deletions cut 4 bases from V and 4 bases from J, with 10 bases between. The CDR3 DNA sequence: TGTGCCAGCAGTTGGGGAACGGGCACCGGGGAGCTGTTTTTT. It encodes CASSWGTGTGELFF.

A few counts support this clonotype. The rearrangement joins TRBV27 to TRBJ1-1; the match to TRBD1 covers 7 bases. There are 15 residues in the CDR3. CDR1 and CDR2 (germline): MNHEY, SMNVEV (reference sequence). The V gene end was trimmed by 2 bases and the J gene end by 5 bases; junction bases not matched to a gene: 8. The CDR3 bases are TGTGCCAGCAGTTTAGGTGGCCAGGGGGTGACTGAAGCTTTCTTT. As protein: CASSLGGQGVTEAFF.

This clonotype was seen a handful of times. This chain uses TRBV28 with TRBJ1-2, with 8 bases lining up with TRBD1. Germline trimming cut 6 bases from V and 11 bases from J; bases unmatched to any gene: 8. Germline lookup yields CDR1 MDHEN and CDR2 SYDVKM. The CDR3 contains 12 residues. CDR3 in amino acids: CASSSAQGEYTF. For the CDR3, the DNA is TGTGCCAGCAGCTCAGCACAGGGGGAATACACCTTC.

The V gene is TRBV6-5, the J gene TRBJ1-2, with a possible D match to TRBD1 (6 bases). Germline V gives CDR1 MNHEY, CDR2 SVGAGI. Trimming took off 4 bases at V and 8 bases at J, with 23 bases between the two ends. The CDR3 spans 16 residues. The CDR3 protein is CASSSRGGRGLVGYTF. CDR3 DNA sequence: TGTGCCAGCAGTTCCCGGGGGGGGCGAGGGTTGGTCGGCTACACCTTC.

This clonotype occurred a few times. The rearrangement links TRBV12-3 or TRBV12-4 to TRBJ2-7; 7 bases fit TRBD1. The CDR3 has 18 residues. V was clipped by 1 base and J by 2 bases; unmatched bases: 14. For the CDR3, the DNA is TGTGCCAGCAGTTTAGGCAAGGTCGTAAGGGGGCTAACCTACGAGCAGTACTTC. Translation: CASSLGKVVRGLTYEQYF.

In its sample, this clonotype was seen a few times. The chain links TRBV20-1 to TRBJ1-1; TRBD1 aligns across 12 bases. Germline CDR1 and CDR2: DFQATT and SNEGSKA (reference sequence). The V gene end was trimmed by 0 bases and the J gene end by 8 bases; junction bases not matched to a gene: 4. CDR3 size: 14 residues. As DNA, the CDR3 is TGCAGTGCTAGAGATAAGGGACAGGGGGCGGAAGCTTTCTTT. This sequence encodes CSARDKGQGAEAFF.

The gene calls are TRBV11-2 and TRBJ1-4; 9 nucleotides match TRBD1. CDR1 and CDR2 from the germline V gene are SGHAT and FQNNGV. The CDR3 sequence is 18 residues long. Losses at the gene ends were 0 bases for V and 4 bases for J; bases not matched to a gene: 9. The CDR3: CASSLESRTGVYNEKLFF. The CDR3 DNA sequence: TGTGCCAGCAGCTTAGAGTCGCGGACAGGGGTCTATAATGAAAAACTGTTTTTT. Full variable domain (remainder filled in from reference TRBV11-2 and TRBJ1-4): EAGVAQSPRYKIIEKRQSVAFWCNPISGHATLYWYQQILGQGPKLLIQFQNNGVVDDSQLPKDRFSAERLKGVDSTLKIQPAKLEDSAVYLCASSLESRTGVYNEKLFFGSGTQLSVL.

The chain joins TRBV21-1 to TRBJ2-5. TRBV21-1 constitutes a pseudogene. The CDR3 consists of 14 residues. The chain's CDR3 is CASSKDDHQETQYF. The CDR3 DNA follows: TGTGCCAGCAGCAAAGACGACCACCAAGAGACCCAGTACTTC.

DNA of the CDR3: TGTGCCAGCAGTTTTAGTCCGTCGGAGACCCAGTACTTC. As protein: CASSFSPSETQYF. The chain couples TRBV28 to TRBJ2-5; D remains unclear. V gave up 3 bases and J gave up 5 bases, with 10 bases separating them. CDR1 and CDR2 from the germline V gene are MDHEN and SYDVKM. The CDR3 runs to 13 residues.

In this sample, this clonotype turned up once. The chain combines TRBV14 with TRBJ1-1; perhaps TRBD1 as D (6 bases). The CDR3 has 18 residues. Germline CDR1 reads SGHDN; CDR2 reads FVKESK. V shed 1 base and J shed 1 base, with 19 bases lying between them. CDR3 in DNA: TGTGCCAGCAGCCAAGTCCTGGGTCGACAGGCTACGAACACTGAAGCTTTCTTT. Protein product: CASSQVLGRQATNTEAFF.

This clonotype was detected a few times. The rearrangement uses TRBV6-5 and TRBJ2-1; 10 nucleotides line up with TRBD1. V dropped 3 bases and J dropped 0; count of bases not matched to a gene: 11. This CDR3 is built from 19 residues. Germline loops: CDR1 MNHEY, CDR2 SVGAGI. The CDR3: CASSYGDRGFPPSYNEQFF. The CDR3 bases are TGTGCCAGCAGTTATGGGGACAGGGGCTTTCCCCCCTCCTACAATGAGCAGTTCTTC.

This clonotype was detected a few times. V gene TRBV29-1 combines with J gene TRBJ2-3, with 10 bases aligning to TRBD2. This CDR3 is 17 amino acids long. The V segment lost 6 bases and the J segment 0 bases; nucleotides outside the gene matches: 12. CDR1 is SQVTM and CDR2 is ANQGSEA in the germline V gene. The CDR3 coding sequence is TGCAGCGTCCAATTTCGGACTAGCGGAACTAGCACAGATACGCAGTATTTT. Its protein is CSVQFRTSGTSTDTQYF.

This clonotype was counted only a few times. The chain couples TRBV28 to TRBJ2-5, with 10 bases fitting TRBD2. The V and J ends lost 5 bases and 3 bases, in that order; junction bases with no gene match: 6. This CDR3 is built from 15 residues. Per germline, CDR1 MDHEN and CDR2 SYDVKM. CDR3 in DNA: TGTGCCAGCAGTCACAATGGACTAGCGGAAGAGACCCAGTACTTC. Translated, it gives CASSHNGLAEETQYF. Full variable domain (rest looked up from reference TRBV28 and TRBJ2-5): DVKVTQSSRYLVKRTGEKVFLECVQDMDHENMFWYRQDPGLGLRLIYFSYDVKMKEKGDIPEGYSVSREKKERFSLILESASTNQTSMYLCASSHNGLAEETQYFGPGTRLLVL.

A word on this clonotype: A much larger clone lies one base from this, so it may be a read error. CDR3 DNA: TGTGCCAGTAGACCGGGACGGGGTAATGAAAAACTGTTTTTT. Translated, it gives CASRPGRGNEKLFF. This chain uses TRBV19 with TRBJ1-4, with a possible D match to TRBD1 (5 bases). The CDR3 extends over 14 amino acids. The V end was cut by 6 bases, the J end by 4 bases, with 12 bases between. Germline CDR1 LNHDA, CDR2 SQIVND (reference sequence). Combining the CDR3 with reference TRBV19 and TRBJ1-4 gives the whole variable domain DGGITQSPKYLFRKEGQNVTLSCEQNLNHDAMYWYRQDPGQGLRLIYYSQIVNDFQKGDIAEGYSVSREKKESFPLTVTSAQKNPTAFYLCASRPGRGNEKLFFGSGTQLSVL.

Ten or more counts support this clonotype. The chain joins TRBV7-8 to TRBJ2-3; 9 bases are shared with TRBD2. The CDR3 consists of 16 residues. The ends lost 0 bases at V and 6 bases at J; junction bases unmatched: 7. Germline V lookup: CDR1 SGHVS, CDR2 FQNEAQ. The DNA for the CDR3 is TGTGCCAGCAGCTTAGCATCGGCGGGAGGGCCGGATACGCAGTATTTT. Translating it yields CASSLASAGGPDTQYF.

As regards this clonotype: A much bigger clone sits one base away, suggesting this may be a read error. The rearrangement joins TRBV7-9 to TRBJ2-7, with D maybe TRBD2 (6 bases). V lost 7 bases to trimming and J lost 2 bases, with 15 bases between them. The CDR3 loop spans 14 amino acids. The V gene's germline CDR1 is SEHNR and CDR2 FQNEAQ (reference sequence). The CDR3 DNA is TGTGCCAGCATCTCCCGGGACTTCCCCTACGAGCAGTACTTC. Protein sequence: CASISRDFPYEQYF. The full variable domain, its missing parts supplied by reference TRBV7-9 and TRBJ2-7, is DTGVSQNPRHKITKRGQNVTFRCDPISEHNRLYWYRQTLGQGPEFLTYFQNEAQLEKSRLLSDRFSAERPKGSFSTLEIQRTEQGDSAMYLCASISRDFPYEQYFGPGTRLTVT.

This clonotype was observed a handful of times. The rearrangement joins TRBV28 to TRBJ1-2; D uncertain. V was cut by 3 bases and J by 8 bases, with 22 bases left in between. Germline CDR1 and CDR2: MDHEN and SYDVKM. CDR3 length: 16 residues. The DNA for the CDR3 is TGTGCCAGCAGTTTCCGTCGGAACGCGCTAACTGGGGGCTACACCTTC. Translation gives CASSFRRNALTGGYTF.

This clonotype was counted between two and nine times. The chain employs TRBV4-2 and TRBJ1-4; 11 bases match TRBD1. V shed 3 bases, J shed 7 bases, and the junction held 7 bases outside the gene matches. CDR3 size: 16 residues. Germline assignment: CDR1 LGHNA and CDR2 YNFKEQ. The CDR3 nucleotides read TGTGCCAGCAGCCATAAGACCGGGACAGGGGGTGAAAAACTGTTTTTT. Protein product: CASSHKTGTGGEKLFF.